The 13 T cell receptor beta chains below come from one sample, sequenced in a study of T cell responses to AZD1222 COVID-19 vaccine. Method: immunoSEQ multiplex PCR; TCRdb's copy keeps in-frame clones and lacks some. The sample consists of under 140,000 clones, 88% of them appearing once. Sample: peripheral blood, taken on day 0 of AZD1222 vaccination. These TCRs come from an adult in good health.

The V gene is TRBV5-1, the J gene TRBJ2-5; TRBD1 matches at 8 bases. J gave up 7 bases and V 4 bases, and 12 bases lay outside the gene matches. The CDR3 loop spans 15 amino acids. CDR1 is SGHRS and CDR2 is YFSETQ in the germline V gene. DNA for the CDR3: TGCGCCAGCAGCCCGTGGGAAGGACAGGGTTCGACCCAGTACTTC. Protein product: CASSPWEGQGSTQYF.

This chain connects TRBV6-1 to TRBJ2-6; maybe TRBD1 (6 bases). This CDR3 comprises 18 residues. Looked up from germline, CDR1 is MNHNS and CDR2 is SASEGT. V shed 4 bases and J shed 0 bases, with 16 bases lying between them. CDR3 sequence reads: CASSGPGQLSSGANVLTF. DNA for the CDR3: TGTGCCAGCAGTGGACCGGGACAACTGAGCTCTGGGGCCAACGTCCTGACTTTC.

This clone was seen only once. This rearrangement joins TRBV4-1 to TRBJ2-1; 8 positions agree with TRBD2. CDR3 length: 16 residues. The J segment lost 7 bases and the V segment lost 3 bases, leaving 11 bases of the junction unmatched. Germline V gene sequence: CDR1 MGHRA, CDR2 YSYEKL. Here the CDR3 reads CASSQLALAGINEQFF. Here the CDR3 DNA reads TGCGCCAGCAGCCAGCTGGCCCTAGCGGGCATAAATGAGCAGTTCTTC.

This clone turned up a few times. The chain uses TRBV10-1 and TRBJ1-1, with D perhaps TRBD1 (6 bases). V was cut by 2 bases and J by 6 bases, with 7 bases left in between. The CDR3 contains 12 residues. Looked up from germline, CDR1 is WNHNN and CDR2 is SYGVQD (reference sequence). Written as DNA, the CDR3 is TGCGCCAGCAGTGAGGAGGGGGCTGAAGCTTTCTTT. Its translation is CASSEEGAEAFF.

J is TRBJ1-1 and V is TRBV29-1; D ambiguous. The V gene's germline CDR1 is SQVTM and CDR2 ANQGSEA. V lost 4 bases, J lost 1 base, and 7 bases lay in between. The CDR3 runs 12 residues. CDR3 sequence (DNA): TGCAGCGTTGTTTATAAGAACACTGAAGCTTTCTTT. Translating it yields CSVVYKNTEAFF. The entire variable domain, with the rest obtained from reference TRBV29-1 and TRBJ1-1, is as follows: SAVISQKPSRDICQRGTSLTIQCQVDSQVTMMFWYRQQPGQSLTLIATANQGSEATYESGFVIDKFPISRPNLTFSTLTVSNMSPEDSSIYLCSVVYKNTEAFFGQGTRLTVV.

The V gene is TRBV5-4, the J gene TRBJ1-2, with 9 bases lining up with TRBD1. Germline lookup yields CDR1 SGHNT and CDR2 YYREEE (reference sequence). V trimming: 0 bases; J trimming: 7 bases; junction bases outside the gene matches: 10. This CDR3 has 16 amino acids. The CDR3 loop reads CASSLARGQGEAGYTF. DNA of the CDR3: TGTGCCAGCAGCTTGGCTCGGGGACAGGGTGAAGCTGGCTACACCTTC.

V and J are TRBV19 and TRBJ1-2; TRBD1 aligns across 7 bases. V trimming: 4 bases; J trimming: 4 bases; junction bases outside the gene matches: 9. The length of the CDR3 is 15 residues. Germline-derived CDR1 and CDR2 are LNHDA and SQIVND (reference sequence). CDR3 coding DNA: TGTGCCAGTAGTACCCCCGGACAGGCAGCCTATGGCTACACCTTC. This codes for CASSTPGQAAYGYTF.

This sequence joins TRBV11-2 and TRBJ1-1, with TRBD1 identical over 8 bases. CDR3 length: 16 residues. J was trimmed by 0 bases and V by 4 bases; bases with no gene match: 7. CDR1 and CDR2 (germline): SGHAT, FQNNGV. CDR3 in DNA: TGTGCCAGCAGCTCCTGGACAGGGATGATGAACACTGAAGCTTTCTTT. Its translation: CASSSWTGMMNTEAFF.

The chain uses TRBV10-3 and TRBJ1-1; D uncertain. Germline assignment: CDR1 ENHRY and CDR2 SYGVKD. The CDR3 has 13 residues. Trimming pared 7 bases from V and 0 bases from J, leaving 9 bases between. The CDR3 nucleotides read TGTGCCATCAATAGGAATATGAACACTGAAGCTTTCTTT. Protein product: CAINRNMNTEAFF.

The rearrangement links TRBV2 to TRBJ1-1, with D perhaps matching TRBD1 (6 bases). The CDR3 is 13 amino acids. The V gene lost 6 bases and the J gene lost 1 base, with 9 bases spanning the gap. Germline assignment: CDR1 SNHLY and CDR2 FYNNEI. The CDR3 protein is CASRWTENTEAFF. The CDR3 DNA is TGTGCCAGCAGGTGGACAGAGAACACTGAAGCTTTCTTT.

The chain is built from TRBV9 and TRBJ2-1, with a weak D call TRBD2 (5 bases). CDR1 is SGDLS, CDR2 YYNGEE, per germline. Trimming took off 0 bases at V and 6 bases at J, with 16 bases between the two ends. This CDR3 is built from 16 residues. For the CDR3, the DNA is TGTGCCAGCAGCGTAGTTAGCGCAGGTAGTTTCAATGAGCAGTTCTTC. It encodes CASSVVSAGSFNEQFF.

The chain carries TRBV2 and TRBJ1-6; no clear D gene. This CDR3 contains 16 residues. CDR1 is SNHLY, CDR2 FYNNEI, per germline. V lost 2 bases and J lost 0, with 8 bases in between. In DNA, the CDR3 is TGTGCCAGCAGTGAACGATCGAGCTCCTATAATTCACCCCTCCACTTT. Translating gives CASSERSSSYNSPLHF.

The CDR3 loop is CASSTGVHQPQHF. DNA for the CDR3: TGCGCCAGCAGTACAGGGGTTCATCAGCCCCAGCATTTT. The chain is built from TRBV4-1 and TRBJ1-5; 7 nucleotides line up with TRBD1. Trimming took 6 bases from V and 5 from J; bases not matched to a gene: 4. Germline V gives CDR1 MGHRA, CDR2 YSYEKL. The CDR3 length is 13 residues.